A selection of T cell receptor beta chains follows, all from one sample in a study of preoperative IRX-2 immunotherapy in early breast cancer. This table comes from immunoSEQ multiplex PCR, and its TCRdb copy is limited to in-frame clones, with some not included. The data contain tens of thousands of clones, roughly 95% of them singletons. The sample here was tumor tissue, taken after IRX-2 immunotherapy. These receptors were collected from a human donor with breast cancer. Both conserved end residues are part of each CDR3. The D gene is left open where the match is weak. The listing skips clone size in some rows; elsewhere it reads once, few, many or a size class.

TRBJ2-1 | - | TRBV9 | TRBD2 | CASSLGPTSAANNEQFF | TGTGCCAGCAGCCTAGGGCCCACTAGCGCCGCGAACAATGAGCAGTTCTTC
TRBJ2-7 | - | TRBV6-1 | TRBD1 | CASSETGGTSYEQYF | TGTGCCAGCAGTGAAACAGGGGGTACCTCCTACGAGCAGTACTTC
TRBJ2-2 | - | TRBV6-6 | - | CASKLGATDTGELFF | TGTGCCAGCAAGTTAGGGGCGACGGACACCGGGGAGCTGTTTTTT
TRBJ2-2 | - | TRBV5-4 | - | CASARVGNTGELFF | TGTGCCAGCGCCCGGGTGGGGAACACCGGGGAGCTGTTTTTT
TRBJ2-7 | once | TRBV2 | - | CASSEEAQPSSYEQYF | TGTGCCAGCAGTGAAGAAGCACAGCCTTCCTCCTACGAGCAGTACTTC
TRBJ2-7 | few | TRBV7-6 | - | CASSLELSYEQYF | TGTGCCAGCAGCTTAGAGCTAAGCTACGAGCAGTACTTC
TRBJ2-1 | - | TRBV7-2 | TRBD2 | CASILTGTSGRLGQFF | TGTGCCAGCATCCTAACCGGGACTAGCGGGAGACTAGGGCAGTTCTTC
TRBJ2-2 | - | TRBV2 | - | CASSARLNTGELFF | TGTGCCAGCAGTGCAAGACTCAACACCGGGGAGCTGTTTTTT
TRBJ2-7 | - | TRBV6-6 | - | CASSYVSNSYEQYF | TGTGCCAGCAGTTACGTTAGCAACTCCTACGAGCAGTACTTC
TRBJ2-3 | - | TRBV7-9 | - | CASSRNSGATDTQYF | TGTGCCAGCAGCCGAAATTCAGGGGCGACAGATACGCAGTATTTT
TRBJ2-7 | - | TRBV13 | TRBD2 | CASSFPSGRYEQYF | TGTGCCAGCAGCTTTCCTAGCGGAAGGTACGAGCAGTACTTC